These T cell receptor beta chains were read from a single sample in a study of shared clonotypes between healthy human individuals. Sequencing was performed with immunoSEQ multiplex PCR; in TCRdb, only in-frame clones are kept and a portion is missing. The data hold 2 million to 2.5 million clones, with approximately 94% observed a single time. The source material was naive CD4+ T cells sorted from blood. The receptors stem from a young man in good health. Both conserved end residues are part of each CDR3. D genes are given only for firm matches. Expanded clones are given a class, and other clones once, few, many or no size at all.

d_gene,j_gene,v_gene,abundance,CDR3aa,CDR3nt
NA,TRBJ1-2,TRBV5-1,NA,CASSLGSSPSTF,TGCGCCAGCAGCTTGGGCAGTTCGCCTAGCACCTTC
TRBD2,TRBJ2-1,TRBV25-1,NA,CASSVLAAHEQFF,TGTGCCAGCAGTGTTCTAGCGGCACATGAGCAGTTCTTC
NA,TRBJ2-1,TRBV5-1,NA,CASSLGVAPYNEQFF,TGCGCCAGCAGCTTGGGGGTAGCGCCATACAATGAGCAGTTCTTC
TRBD1,TRBJ2-2,TRBV30,NA,CAWSLSKMTGVNTGELFF,TGTGCCTGGAGTCTAAGCAAAATGACAGGGGTAAACACCGGGGAGCTGTTTTTT
NA,TRBJ2-7,TRBV7-9,NA,CASSSLGEQYF,TGTGCCAGCAGCTCCCTAGGGGAGCAGTACTTC
NA,TRBJ2-7,TRBV5-8,NA,CASSKAGAYEQYF,TGTGCCAGCAGCAAGGCAGGAGCCTACGAGCAGTACTTC
TRBD2,TRBJ2-1,TRBV19,NA,CASSLAGGQTEQFF,TGTGCCAGTAGTCTGGCGGGGGGGCAAACTGAGCAGTTCTTC
NA,TRBJ2-7,TRBV5-4,NA,CASSFGSSYEQYF,TGTGCCAGCAGCTTCGGGAGTTCCTACGAGCAGTACTTC
TRBD2,TRBJ2-2,TRBV4-3,NA,CASSQDLGLAENTGELFF,TGCGCCAGCAGCCAAGACCTGGGACTAGCGGAAAACACCGGGGAGCTGTTTTTT
TRBD1,TRBJ2-5,TRBV6-4,NA,CARSSGGTETQYF,TGTGCCAGGAGTTCAGGGGGCACAGAGACCCAGTACTTC
NA,TRBJ1-3,TRBV7-9,NA,CASSLGSAAVRGNTIYF,TGTGCCAGCAGCTTAGGGTCAGCGGCAGTCCGGGGAAACACCATATATTTT
TRBD2,TRBJ2-1,TRBV7-6,NA,CASSLVAGSYNEQFF,TGTGCCAGCAGCTTAGTAGCGGGGTCCTACAATGAGCAGTTCTTC
TRBD2,TRBJ2-3,TRBV9,NA,CASSGHFSGGRSSTDTQYF,TGTGCCAGCAGCGGCCACTTTAGCGGGGGGAGATCTAGCACAGATACGCAGTATTTT
TRBD2,TRBJ2-7,TRBV5-1,NA,CASALSASGDEQYF,TGCGCCAGCGCCCTATCGGCTAGCGGGGACGAGCAGTACTTC
NA,TRBJ1-4,TRBV18,once,CASSPRPPGATNEKLFF,TGTGCCAGCTCACCACGACCGCCGGGGGCAACTAATGAAAAACTGTTTTTT
NA,TRBJ1-4,TRBV9,NA,CASSVGIGYGEKLFF,TGTGCCAGCAGCGTAGGTATAGGCTACGGTGAAAAACTGTTTTTT
NA,TRBJ2-1,TRBV11-2,NA,CASSLDGDNEQFF,TGTGCCAGCAGTTTAGACGGTGACAATGAGCAGTTCTTC
TRBD2,TRBJ2-3,TRBV7-2,NA,CASTPTSRTDTQYF,TGTGCCAGCACCCCGACTAGCCGCACAGATACGCAGTATTTT
NA,TRBJ1-6,TRBV30,once,CAWRGGTNPYNSPLHF,TGTGCCTGGAGGGGGGGGACGAACCCCTATAATTCACCCCTCCACTTT
NA,TRBJ1-5,TRBV6-1,NA,CASSEERGQPQHF,TGTGCCAGCAGTGAAGAAAGAGGTCAGCCCCAGCATTTT
NA,TRBJ1-1,TRBV5-1,NA,CASSLRTENTEAFF,TGCGCCAGCAGCCTGCGGACGGAGAACACTGAAGCTTTCTTT
NA,TRBJ2-1,TRBV4-3,once,CASSPRGGNEQFF,TGCGCCAGCAGCCCGCGGGGCGGAAATGAGCAGTTCTTC
NA,TRBJ1-1,TRBV11-2,NA,CASSPPRRWMNTEAFF,TGTGCCAGCAGCCCCCCCAGAAGGTGGATGAACACTGAAGCTTTCTTT
NA,TRBJ1-2,TRBV4-3,NA,CASSPDGNYGYTF,TGCGCCAGCAGCCCGGACGGGAACTATGGCTACACCTTC
NA,TRBJ1-1,TRBV7-8,NA,CASSLSSVVEMSGLTEAFF,TGTGCCAGCAGCTTATCGTCGGTCGTAGAAATGTCCGGTCTCACTGAAGCTTTCTTT
NA,TRBJ2-1,TRBV6-5,NA,CASSTPGTYYNEQFF,TGTGCCAGCAGTACCCCCGGGACATACTACAATGAGCAGTTCTTC
NA,TRBJ1-6,TRBV30,once,CAWSVLGGLWDSPLHF,TGTGCCTGGAGTGTATTGGGAGGGCTATGGGATTCACCCCTCCACTTT
NA,TRBJ2-7,TRBV7-9,NA,CASSQLKSGYEQYF,TGTGCCAGCAGCCAACTTAAGTCGGGCTACGAGCAGTACTTC
NA,TRBJ2-3,TRBV5-4,NA,CASSLWQSTDTQYF,TGTGCCAGCAGCTTGTGGCAAAGCACAGATACGCAGTATTTT
NA,TRBJ2-7,TRBV19,NA,CASEGISGFYEQYF,TGTGCCAGTGAAGGGATTAGCGGCTTCTACGAGCAGTACTTC
NA,TRBJ1-2,TRBV7-2,NA,CASSLDGQESNYGYTF,TGTGCCAGCAGCTTAGATGGGCAGGAATCTAACTATGGCTACACCTTC
NA,TRBJ2-2,TRBV6-5,NA,CASSPHGPNTGELFF,TGTGCCAGCAGTCCCCATGGCCCGAACACCGGGGAGCTGTTTTTT
NA,TRBJ1-1,TRBV6-6,NA,CASSHNGRVNTEAFF,TGTGCCAGCAGTCATAACGGACGGGTGAACACTGAAGCTTTCTTT
TRBD1,TRBJ2-7,TRBV5-1,NA,CASSQRSGTAYEQYF,TGCGCCAGCAGCCAAAGGTCAGGGACAGCCTACGAGCAGTACTTC
NA,TRBJ1-1,TRBV29-1,few,CSAVENTEAFF,TGCAGCGCCGTGGAGAACACTGAAGCTTTCTTT
TRBD1,TRBJ1-4,TRBV7-2,NA,CASSLTGLNEKLFF,TGTGCCAGCAGCCTGACAGGGTTGAATGAAAAACTGTTTTTT
TRBD2,TRBJ2-1,TRBV5-4,NA,CASRLAGGPYNEQFF,TGTGCCAGCAGATTAGCGGGAGGGCCTTACAATGAGCAGTTCTTC
NA,TRBJ1-2,TRBV30,NA,CAWSVGPLVGGYTF,TGTGCCTGGAGTGTAGGGCCACTGGTGGGTGGCTACACCTTC
NA,TRBJ1-4,TRBV5-1,NA,CASSPLATNEKLFF,TGCGCCAGCAGCCCCCTAGCAACTAATGAAAAACTGTTTTTT
TRBD1,TRBJ1-1,TRBV6-1,NA,CASSELARGPSEAFF,TGTGCCAGCAGTGAATTGGCCAGGGGGCCTTCTGAAGCTTTCTTT
TRBD2,TRBJ2-1,TRBV25-1,NA,CASSVLTSGFYNEQFF,TGTGCCAGCAGTGTTTTGACTAGCGGGTTCTACAATGAGCAGTTCTTC
NA,TRBJ1-2,TRBV28,NA,CASSLGTRSNYGYTF,TGTGCCAGCAGTTTAGGGACAAGATCCAACTATGGCTACACCTTC
NA,TRBJ1-2,TRBV27,NA,CASRSTGIGYTF,TGTGCCAGCAGATCAACAGGGATTGGCTACACCTTC
TRBD2,TRBJ2-3,TRBV5-1,NA,CASSTTSSSTDTQYF,TGCGCCAGCAGCACGACTAGCAGTAGCACAGATACGCAGTATTTT
NA,TRBJ1-2,TRBV5-8,NA,CASSLQSPYGYTF,TGTGCCAGCAGTCTTCAATCCCCCTATGGCTACACCTTC
TRBD1,TRBJ2-7,TRBV28,NA,CASSLSGTGSYEQYF,TGTGCCAGCAGTTTATCTGGGACAGGGTCCTACGAGCAGTACTTC
NA,TRBJ2-7,TRBV27,NA,CASSLKDSYEQYF,TGTGCCAGCAGTTTAAAAGACAGCTACGAGCAGTACTTC
TRBD1,TRBJ2-7,TRBV10-3,NA,CAISESTGTYEQYF,TGTGCCATCAGTGAGTCGACAGGGACCTACGAGCAGTACTTC
NA,TRBJ2-7,TRBV21-1,NA,CASSYRTDYEQYF,TGTGCCAGCAGCTATCGGACTGACTACGAGCAGTACTTC
TRBD1,TRBJ1-1,TRBV28,NA,CASSPNRGGNTEAFF,TGTGCCAGCAGTCCCAACAGGGGGGGGAACACTGAAGCTTTCTTT
NA,TRBJ2-7,TRBV25-1,NA,CASSERDLKGEQYF,TGTGCCAGCAGTGAAAGGGACCTCAAGGGCGAGCAGTACTTC
TRBD2,TRBJ2-2,TRBV6-5,NA,CASSPTGGGGLFF,TGTGCCAGCAGTCCCACGGGTGGGGGAGGGTTGTTTTTT
NA,TRBJ2-5,TRBV28,NA,CAASGRHQETQYF,TGTGCCGCCTCCGGACGGCACCAAGAGACCCAGTACTTC
NA,TRBJ2-7,TRBV19,NA,CASSREGTYEQYF,TGTGCCAGTAGTCGTGAGGGTACCTACGAGCAGTACTTC
TRBD1,TRBJ2-2,TRBV9,NA,CASSVQGAGGELFF,TGTGCCAGCAGCGTTCAGGGGGCTGGCGGGGAGCTGTTTTTT
NA,TRBJ2-5,TRBV18,NA,CASSPQEVGETQYF,TGTGCCAGCTCACCACAAGAAGTTGGGGAGACCCAGTACTTC